The T cell receptor (beta chain) described here comes from a study of blood T cell repertoires in COVID-19. Germline lookup yields CDR1 MDHEN and CDR2 SYDVKM. J gave up 2 bases and V 6 bases, and 7 bases lay outside the gene matches. The CDR3 is made up of 15 amino acids. Sequencing was performed with immunoSEQ multiplex PCR; in TCRdb, only in-frame clones are kept and a portion is missing. The sample holds around 300,000 clones, under 90% seen once. This study enrolled people aged about 18 to 100 from approximately 24 US geographic areas. The source material was PBMCs or T cells enriched from blood (not recorded which). This chain links TRBV28 with TRBJ1-2; TRBD1 agrees at 9 bases. This TCR derives from a woman aged 60-75 years who had recovered from COVID-19. CDR3 nucleotides: TGTGCCAGCAGGGCCCCGGGACAGGGCAACTATGGCTACACCTTC. Translating gives CASRAPGQGNYGYTF.